Listed below are T cell receptor beta chains from one sample, sequenced in a study of blood T cell repertoires in COVID-19. Produced via immunoSEQ multiplex PCR; TCRdb's table is partial and in-frame only. The table includes around 460,000 clones, about 90% detected once. The sequenced material came from peripheral blood. These receptors all come from a man aged 18-30 years with COVID-19, enrolled during active disease. Each CDR3 is given with its conserved first and last residue.

V gene	CDR3 protein
TRBV6-2/TRBV6-3	CASSNLAGVGETQYF
TRBV25-1	CASSAGHEQYF
TRBV29-1	CSAEVGDSPYEQYF
TRBV30	CAWSGLGTGGDEQYF
TRBV7-9	CASSSSLSTEAFF
TRBV3-1/TRBV3-2	CASSQRERHYEQYF
TRBV4-1	CASSQLPTSGRGTDTQYF
TRBV4-1	CASSQVGLLNTDEQFF
TRBV24-1	CATSPLDRDNEQFF
TRBV29-1	CSVAEGGETQYF
TRBV29-1	CSAGDYMRGEQYF
TRBV9	CASSVGGGSDNEQYF
TRBV5-1	CASSLARDGGYTF
TRBV7-8	CASSFDRQWQYF
TRBV7-9	CASSFIAGVFSYEQYF
TRBV19	CASRPGTSSYEQYF
TRBV10-2	CASSERNRVVSREQYF
TRBV5-6	CASSTSFPTYEQYF
TRBV11-2	CASSPIVLATEAFF
TRBV11-2	CASSPFVSGNTIYF
TRBV6-5	CASRKTTETYEQYF
TRBV6-6	CASSPDLYVGARGNTIYF
TRBV30	CAWSQGLKMNTEAFF
TRBV4-1	CASSQGSGTSNTGELFF
TRBV2	CASSELAGNTGELFF
TRBV3-1/TRBV3-2	CASSQGWLAGTDEQYF
TRBV3-1/TRBV3-2	CASSQDTVVDTQYF
TRBV10-1	CASSEGQGAPQPQHF
TRBV21-1	CASSKGRWGDQPQHF
TRBV20-1	CSASRGATEAFF
TRBV19	CASATGTGFAGELFF
TRBV27	CASSFTGKNEQYF
TRBV9	CASSVAGAGVFTGELFF
TRBV3-1/TRBV3-2	CASSQGLGVHNEQFF
TRBV10-2	CASRSGMLKNIQYF
TRBV5-8	CASVVLAGAYEQYF
TRBV7-6	CASSKRGSYWETQYF
TRBV7-8	CASSLLTDTYNEQFF
TRBV7-2	CASSLSPGDVINEQFF
TRBV12-3/TRBV12-4	CASSPGQGETQYF